The 27 T cell receptor beta chains below come from one sample, sequenced in a study of blood T cell repertoires in COVID-19. Measured with immunoSEQ multiplex PCR; TCRdb has only the in-frame clones, and not every one. The sample yields around 99,000 clones, about nine tenths seen once. Input material: peripheral blood. These receptors came from a human donor in a cohort sampled during active COVID-19.

This rearrangement joins TRBV27 to TRBJ1-2; 8 positions agree with TRBD1. There are 15 residues in the CDR3. Germline V gene data show CDR1 as MNHEY and CDR2 as SMNVEV (reference sequence). Germline trimming cut 5 bases from V and 0 bases from J; bases unmatched to any gene: 5. CDR3 sequence reads: CASSPDRGANYGYTF. CDR3 DNA: TGTGCCAGCAGTCCCGACAGGGGAGCTAACTATGGCTACACCTTC.

The rearrangement joins TRBV10-3 to TRBJ2-5, with D unclear. This CDR3 is 14 amino acids long. Germline CDR1 is ENHRY and CDR2 is SYGVKD. The ends were cut back, 0 bases at V and 9 bases at J, with 14 bases in the middle. The CDR3 here is CAISESRPPAAQYF. Written as DNA, the CDR3 is TGTGCCATCAGTGAGTCGCGTCCCCCTGCGGCCCAGTACTTC.

This rearrangement joins TRBV6-1 to TRBJ2-7, with 10 bases that match TRBD1. The CDR3 sequence is 15 residues long. V lost 2 bases to trimming and J lost 2 bases; unmatched junction nucleotides: 3. Germline-derived CDR1 and CDR2 are MNHNS and SASEGT. Written as DNA, the CDR3 is TGTGCCAGCAGTGAACAGACAGGGGGCGCCTACGAGCAGTACTTC. It specifies CASSEQTGGAYEQYF.

The CDR3 sequence: CASSRAGGGEQFF. In DNA, the CDR3 is TGTGCCAGCAGCCGAGCGGGAGGGGGTGAGCAGTTCTTC. The genes are TRBV6-2 or TRBV6-3 and TRBJ2-1; 10 nucleotides line up with TRBD2. CDR1 and CDR2 (germline): MNHEY, SVGEGT. Germline trimming cut 6 bases from V and 9 bases from J; bases unmatched to any gene: 5. The CDR3 spans 13 residues.

The CDR3 nucleotides are TGTGCCAGCAGCTTACCACACCGACTAGCGGTGGTCACAGATACGCAGTATTTT. Translating it yields CASSLPHRLAVVTDTQYF. The V gene is TRBV5-5, the J gene TRBJ2-3; 9 positions match TRBD2. Germline-derived CDR1 and CDR2 are SGHKS and YYEKEE (reference sequence). The CDR3 covers 18 residues. V lost 2 bases to trimming and J lost 2 bases; unmatched junction nucleotides: 12. Based on the CDR3 plus reference TRBV5-5 and TRBJ2-3, the full variable domain is DAGVTQSPTHLIKTRGQQVTLRCSPISGHKSVSWYQQVLGQGPQFIFQYYEKEERGRGNFPDRFSARQFPNYSSELNVNALLLGDSALYLCASSLPHRLAVVTDTQYFGPGTRLTVL.

This clone was seen only once. The chain couples TRBV15 to TRBJ2-5; weak D call: TRBD1 (6 bases). Germline assignment: CDR1 LNHNV and CDR2 YYDKDF (reference sequence). The V end lost 0 bases, the J end lost 6 bases, and 14 bases lay between the germline ends. CDR3 length: 15 residues. The CDR3 DNA sequence: TGTGCCACCAGCAGAGATGAACAGGGTTTTAAGACCCAGTACTTC. Its protein is CATSRDEQGFKTQYF. The full variable domain, rest sourced from reference TRBV15 and TRBJ2-5, is DAMVIQNPRYQVTQFGKPVTLSCSQTLNHNVMYWYQQKSSQAPKLLFHYYDKDFNNEADTPDNFQSRRPNTSFCFLDIRSPGLGDTAMYLCATSRDEQGFKTQYFGPGTRLLVL.

This clone was picked up one time. CDR3 nucleotide sequence: TGTGCCAGCAGCTTAACAGGGGCTTGGGGTGGTTATGATGAAAAACTGTTTTTT. Encoded protein: CASSLTGAWGGYDEKLFF. The J gene is TRBJ1-4, the V gene TRBV11-2, with TRBD1 matching over 7 bases. Germline V CDR1 and CDR2: SGHAT, FQNNGV. V was pared by 2 bases and J by 6 bases, with 15 bases of the junction left unmatched. The CDR3 covers 18 residues.

The rearrangement uses TRBV19 and TRBJ2-1; D gene unclear. Trimming pared 2 bases from V and 2 bases from J, leaving 10 bases between. The CDR3 is made up of 15 amino acids. Germline-derived CDR1 and CDR2 are LNHDA and SQIVND (reference sequence). As DNA, the CDR3 is TGTGCCAGTAGTATACCACGAGCCGCCTACAATGAGCAGTTCTTC. It is translated as CASSIPRAAYNEQFF.

The J gene is TRBJ2-7, the V gene TRBV5-1; 8 bases are shared with TRBD1. Germline V lookup: CDR1 SGHRS, CDR2 YFSETQ. The CDR3 sequence is 14 residues long. J gave up 2 bases and V 4 bases, and 5 bases lay outside the gene matches. CDR3: CASSRTGRTYEQYF. CDR3 bases: TGCGCCAGCAGCCGGACAGGGCGCACCTACGAGCAGTACTTC.

V gene TRBV3-1 (or the pseudogene TRBV3-2) combines with J gene TRBJ2-7; 7 nucleotides align to TRBD1. CDR1 LGHDT and CDR2 YNNKEL come from the germline V gene (reference sequence). The CDR3 runs 13 residues. The V segment lost 1 base and the J segment 6 bases; nucleotides outside the gene matches: 3. The CDR3 spells CASSQGTGSEQYF. The DNA for the CDR3 is TGTGCCAGCAGCCAAGGGACAGGCTCCGAGCAGTACTTC.

This clone was observed once. The rearrangement links TRBV7-9 to TRBJ2-1; TRBD2 matches 12 bases. The trim removed 0 bases at V and 5 bases at J, leaving 2 bases unmatched. The CDR3 consists of 16 residues. The V gene's germline CDR1 is SEHNR and CDR2 FQNEAQ (reference sequence). The CDR3 region is CASSLAPSGRDNEQFF. CDR3 sequence (DNA): TGTGCCAGCAGCTTAGCGCCTAGCGGGAGGGACAATGAGCAGTTCTTC.

The V call is TRBV5-4, the J call TRBJ1-4; 12 bases agree with TRBD1. V lost 3 bases, J lost 8 bases, and 2 bases stayed unmatched. The CDR3 is 14 amino acids. CDR1 and CDR2 from the germline V gene are SGHNT and YYREEE (reference sequence). The CDR3 coding sequence is TGTGCCAGCAGCTGGGACAGGGGGCAAGAAAAACTGTTTTTT. Protein product: CASSWDRGQEKLFF. The full variable domain, rest sourced from reference TRBV5-4 and TRBJ1-4, is ETGVTQSPTHLIKTRGQQVTLRCSSQSGHNTVSWYQQALGQGPQFIFQYYREEENGRGNFPPRFSGLQFPNYSSELNVNALELDDSALYLCASSWDRGQEKLFFGSGTQLSVL.

A single count supports this clone. The rearrangement joins TRBV18 to TRBJ2-2, with D unresolved. This CDR3 is 14 amino acids long. The V end was cut by 2 bases, the J end by 4 bases, with 8 bases between. CDR1 is KGHSH, CDR2 LQKENI, per germline. The CDR3 DNA is TGTGCCAGCTCACCAGGGCTCTTCACCGGGGAGCTGTTTTTT. It specifies CASSPGLFTGELFF.

The rearrangement joins TRBV19 to TRBJ1-1; D may be TRBD1 (6 bases). V gave up 8 bases and J gave up 4 bases, with 20 bases separating them. CDR3 length equals 15 residues. Germline CDR1 LNHDA, CDR2 SQIVND (reference sequence). The CDR3 bases are TGTGCCAGTGTTGGATACAGGGAAGGCGGCACTGAAGCTTTCTTT. Its translation: CASVGYREGGTEAFF.

This clone was seen once. The genes are TRBV9 and TRBJ2-5; possibly TRBD1 for D (5 bases). CDR1 and CDR2 from the germline V gene are SGDLS and YYNGEE. Trimming took off 1 base at V and 5 bases at J, with 18 bases between the two ends. The CDR3 has 16 residues. The CDR3 nucleotides read TGTGCCAGCAGCGTACGACTCAGGGCCGTGGGGGAGACCCAGTACTTC. It specifies CASSVRLRAVGETQYF.

The chain joins TRBV4-1 to TRBJ2-3; D ambiguous. Germline assignment: CDR1 MGHRA and CDR2 YSYEKL. Trimming took off 0 bases at V and 6 bases at J, with 10 bases between the two ends. This CDR3 contains 14 residues. CDR3 protein: CASSQDSRRDTQYF. DNA for the CDR3: TGCGCCAGCAGCCAAGACTCTAGAAGGGATACGCAGTATTTT.

This clone was counted a single time. V is TRBV28 and J is TRBJ1-1, with a possible D match to TRBD1 (5 bases). Trimming cost V 6 bases and J 4 bases, with 15 bases left between them. This CDR3 spans 14 amino acids. CDR1 MDHEN and CDR2 SYDVKM come from the germline V gene. In DNA form, the CDR3 reads TGTGCCAGCAGCACGGGAGGGGTCGCCACTGAAGCTTTCTTT. It codes for CASSTGGVATEAFF.

The rearrangement uses TRBV11-3 and TRBJ2-7; 7 nucleotides match TRBD1. CDR3 length equals 15 residues. V was pared by 1 base and J by 4 bases, with 7 bases of the junction left unmatched. Germline V CDR1 and CDR2: SGHNT, YENEEA. Here the CDR3 DNA reads TGTGCCAGCAGCTTAGGAGGGGGCGCTAGGTACGAGCAGTACTTC. Translated: CASSLGGGARYEQYF.

The gene calls are TRBV15 and TRBJ1-1; 7 bases are a match to TRBD1. CDR3 length: 12 residues. The germline CDR1 and CDR2 sequences are LNHNV and YYDKDF (reference sequence). V lost 9 bases to trimming and J lost 5 bases; unmatched junction nucleotides: 6. CDR3 sequence (DNA): TGTGCCACTGGGCCAGGGGGGACTGAAGCTTTCTTT. Residues: CATGPGGTEAFF.

The chain recombines TRBV7-3 with TRBJ2-3; 7 nucleotides agree with TRBD2. This CDR3 has 16 amino acids. The germline V gene encodes CDR1 SGHTA and CDR2 FQGTGA. The V gene end was trimmed by 6 bases and the J gene end by 1 base; junction bases not matched to a gene: 10. Here the CDR3 reads CASSPGLVGGTDTQYF. The CDR3 DNA follows: TGTGCCAGCAGTCCCGGACTAGTTGGGGGCACAGATACGCAGTATTTT.

This rearrangement joins TRBV23-1 to TRBJ1-4; 7 bases match TRBD1. TRBV23-1 is an ORF, with its function uncertain. The V and J ends lost 4 bases and 2 bases, in that order; junction bases with no gene match: 7. The CDR3 runs to 16 residues. The CDR3 DNA sequence: TGCGCCAGCAGTCGCAAAGAACAGGGGACTAATGAAAAACTGTTTTTT. Translating it yields CASSRKEQGTNEKLFF.

The CDR3 DNA reads TGCGCCAGCAGCCAAGATCGGGCAGGGAACTCACCCCTCCACTTT. Translated: CASSQDRAGNSPLHF. The V call is TRBV4-3, the J call TRBJ1-6; weak D call: TRBD1 (5 bases). The CDR3 is 15 residues long. Per germline, CDR1 LGHNA and CDR2 YSLEER. V dropped 0 bases and J dropped 10 bases, with 13 bases sitting between them.

This clone was seen a single time. The chain is built from TRBV19 and TRBJ2-7, with D tentatively TRBD1 (6 bases). V gave up 6 bases and J gave up 4 bases, with 19 bases separating them. Germline V gives CDR1 LNHDA, CDR2 SQIVND (reference sequence). This CDR3 has 15 amino acids. The CDR3 region has the DNA TGTGCCAGTAGCGAAACAGGGTCCGAGCGGTACGAGCAGTACTTC. This sequence encodes CASSETGSERYEQYF.

V gene TRBV5-1 combines with J gene TRBJ2-5; tentative D call: TRBD1 (6 bases). The germline V gene encodes CDR1 SGHRS and CDR2 YFSETQ. Trimming stripped 0 bases from V and 0 bases from J, with 12 bases between. This CDR3 is 16 amino acids long. CDR3 loop: CASSLAGTPYQETQYF. The CDR3 region has the DNA TGCGCCAGCAGCTTGGCCGGGACACCTTACCAAGAGACCCAGTACTTC.

Here the CDR3 DNA reads TGTGCCAGCATAGGACCAGGAGGGAGTGGGACCCAGTACTTC. The encoded protein is CASIGPGGSGTQYF. The J gene is TRBJ2-5, the V gene TRBV2, with D possibly matching TRBD2 (6 bases). CDR1 is SNHLY, CDR2 FYNNEI, per germline. V lost 7 bases and J 7 bases, leaving 19 bases between the germline ends. The CDR3 totals 14 residues. Full variable domain (outside the CDR3, taken from reference TRBV2 and TRBJ2-5): EPEVTQTPSHQVTQMGQEVILRCVPISNHLYFYWYRQILGQKVEFLVSFYNNEISEKSEIFDDQFSVERPDGSNFTLKIRSTKLEDSAMYFCASIGPGGSGTQYFGPGTRLLVL.

The V gene is TRBV28, the J gene TRBJ2-5, with D possibly TRBD1 on 6 matching bases. Germline V gene lookup returns CDR1 MDHEN and CDR2 SYDVKM. There are 16 residues in the CDR3. V gave up 7 bases and J gave up 1 base, with 19 bases separating them. CDR3 nucleotide sequence: TGTGCCAGCACCCGATGGGGGCGTAACCTCCAAGAGACCCAGTACTTC. Protein sequence: CASTRWGRNLQETQYF.

The genes are TRBV4-1 and TRBJ1-2; 7 positions agree with TRBD1. Germline V gene sequence: CDR1 MGHRA, CDR2 YSYEKL. This CDR3 spans 13 amino acids. With V trimmed by 0 bases and J by 7 bases, 2 bases remained unmatched. As DNA, the CDR3 is TGCGCCAGCAGCCAAGATCGGACAGGTGGCTACACCTTC. Its protein is CASSQDRTGGYTF.